This record concerns one TCR beta chain sequence. The sample comes from a study of cytomegalovirus exposure and HLA in healthy donors. CDR3 size: 15 residues. Unmatched junction bases numbered 12, after V lost 10 bases and J lost 3 bases. CDR1 MDHEN and CDR2 SYDVKM come from the germline V gene. PCR was performed using 60 Vbeta and 13 Jbeta primers. Repertoires were generated with immunoSEQ multiplex PCR, while TCRdb's copy carries only in-frame clones and drops some. The table includes some 120,000 clones, 80% to 90% detected once. The sequencing sample was made of PBMCs. The TCR sequence derives from a male donor in good health and CMV-seropositive. This chain uses TRBV28 with TRBJ2-3, with 8 bases matching TRBD2. The CDR3 sequence is CATLSGRGWTDTQYF. The CDR3 DNA sequence: TGTGCCACCCTCTCCGGGAGGGGGTGGACAGATACGCAGTATTTT.